This TCR beta chain was sequenced in a study of T cell responses to AZD1222 COVID-19 vaccine. Using immunoSEQ multiplex PCR, the repertoire was profiled, and TCRdb retains in-frame clones only, with some absent. The sample has over 130,000 clones; roughly nine tenths are singletons. The V end lost 4 bases, the J end lost 0 bases, and 9 bases lay between the germline ends. Germline assignment: CDR1 MGHDK and CDR2 SYGVNS. The CDR3 runs 15 residues. The source material was peripheral blood, sampled 28 days after the second AZD1222 dose. This sequence joins TRBV25-1 and TRBJ2-2; D possibly matches TRBD1 or TRBD2 (5 bases each). This receptor was taken from an adult who received the AZD1222 COVID-19 vaccine. The CDR3 DNA follows: TGTGCCAGCAGTGGGGGGAATCCGAACACCGGGGAGCTGTTTTTT. Translating it yields CASSGGNPNTGELFF.